Following are 27 T cell receptor beta chains from one sample sequenced in a study of cytomegalovirus exposure and HLA in healthy donors. Only in-frame clones appear in the TCRdb table, and some are missing; sequencing was by immunoSEQ multiplex PCR. The sample includes roughly 200,000 clones, about 80% of them seen just once. The sample was PBMCs. The receptors come from a woman younger than 35 in good health and CMV-seropositive.

This clone was seen only a few times. CDR3 sequence (DNA): TGTGCCAGCAGCGCAACAGGGCTAGGGTCACCCCTCCACTTT. Residues: CASSATGLGSPLHF. V gene TRBV9 combines with J gene TRBJ1-6, with D tentatively TRBD1 (6 bases). The CDR3 sequence is 14 residues long. With 3 bases removed from V and 10 bases from J, the gap between germline ends came to 14 bases. Germline CDR1 and CDR2: SGDLS and YYNGEE.

The rearrangement links TRBV13 to TRBJ2-5; 7 nucleotides agree with TRBD2. Germline V lookup: CDR1 PRHDT, CDR2 FYEKMQ (reference sequence). The CDR3 loop spans 14 amino acids. The V and J ends lost 4 bases and 2 bases, in that order; junction bases with no gene match: 4. In DNA form, the CDR3 reads TGTGCCAGCAGCTCCGACGGGGGGCAAGAGACCCAGTACTTC. Protein sequence: CASSSDGGQETQYF.

This clone was seen only once. V usage is TRBV4-2 and J usage is TRBJ2-3, with 10 bases identical to TRBD2. Germline CDR1 and CDR2: LGHNA and YNFKEQ. The V segment lost 0 bases and the J segment 5 bases; nucleotides outside the gene matches: 5. This CDR3 contains 16 residues. Here the CDR3 reads CASSQESGGGGDTQYF. For the CDR3, the DNA is TGTGCCAGCAGCCAAGAGAGCGGGGGGGGAGGAGATACGCAGTATTTT.

The V and J genes are TRBV5-1 and TRBJ1-3, with D tentatively TRBD1 (6 bases). Trimming shortened V by 4 bases and J by 2 bases, and 13 bases separated the two germline ends. This CDR3 has 15 amino acids. The germline CDR1 and CDR2 sequences are SGHRS and YFSETQ. This CDR3 is CASSPTGPPGNTIYF. CDR3 nucleotides: TGCGCCAGCAGCCCAACAGGGCCCCCTGGAAACACCATATATTTT. Supplemented by reference TRBV5-1 and TRBJ1-3, the full variable domain reads KAGVTQTPRYLIKTRGQQVTLSCSPISGHRSVSWYQQTPGQGLQFLFEYFSETQRNKGNFPGRFSGRQFSNSRSEMNVSTLELGDSALYLCASSPTGPPGNTIYFGEGSWLTVV.

The chain carries TRBV29-1 and TRBJ2-3; 10 nucleotides agree with TRBD2. Germline-derived CDR1 and CDR2 are SQVTM and ANQGSEA. This CDR3 is 14 amino acids long. Trimming at V came to 4 bases and at J to 4 bases, leaving 5 bases not matched to a gene. Written as DNA, the CDR3 is TGCAGCGTTGTTAGGACTAGCGGTGCAGATACGCAGTATTTT. Its translation is CSVVRTSGADTQYF.

The gene calls are TRBV2 and TRBJ2-1, with 8 bases fitting TRBD2. Germline V gene sequence: CDR1 SNHLY, CDR2 FYNNEI. Unmatched junction bases numbered 4, after V lost 3 bases and J lost 6 bases. The CDR3 runs 14 residues. The CDR3 coding sequence is TGTGCCAGCAGTGAGGGACTAGTGGGCAATGAGCAGTTCTTC. Its protein is CASSEGLVGNEQFF.

V gene TRBV7-2 combines with J gene TRBJ2-1; D call uncertain. Looked up from germline, CDR1 is SGHTA and CDR2 is FQGNSA. The ends were cut back, 2 bases at V and 0 bases at J, with 8 bases in the middle. This CDR3 contains 15 residues. The CDR3 is CASSLSKYSYNEQFF. The DNA of the CDR3 is TGTGCCAGCAGCTTAAGCAAGTACTCCTACAATGAGCAGTTCTTC.

The rearrangement joins TRBV18 to TRBJ2-1; 14 positions match TRBD2. Losses at the gene ends were 4 bases for V and 9 bases for J; bases not matched to a gene: 5. The CDR3 has 15 residues. Germline V gene data show CDR1 as KGHSH and CDR2 as LQKENI. The CDR3 sequence is CASSRGTSGGLEQFF. For the CDR3, the DNA is TGTGCCAGCTCACGTGGGACTAGCGGGGGCCTTGAGCAGTTCTTC.

CDR3 sequence reads: CASSPRRTVSGELFF. The CDR3 region has the DNA TGTGCCAGCAGCCCCCGTCGGACAGTTAGCGGGGAGCTGTTTTTT. The J gene is TRBJ2-2, the V gene TRBV9; D perhaps matches TRBD1 (6 bases). The CDR3 spans 15 residues. Germline CDR1 SGDLS, CDR2 YYNGEE. Trimming cost V 4 bases and J 7 bases, with 17 bases left between them.

This rearrangement joins TRBV6-5 to TRBJ1-5; perhaps TRBD1 as D (5 bases). The germline V gene encodes CDR1 MNHEY and CDR2 SVGAGI. This CDR3 comprises 11 residues. V lost 8 bases, J lost 11 bases, and 13 bases lay in between. The CDR3: CASGGDGSQHF. CDR3 bases: TGTGCCAGCGGGGGGGACGGGTCCCAGCATTTT.

The genes are TRBV19 and TRBJ1-1; D might be TRBD1 (6 bases). V was cut by 4 bases and J by 4 bases, with 13 bases left in between. This CDR3 comprises 14 residues. The germline V gene encodes CDR1 LNHDA and CDR2 SQIVND (reference sequence). DNA of the CDR3: TGTGCCAGTAGTACAGGGGATCGGGGCACTGAAGCTTTCTTT. Residues: CASSTGDRGTEAFF. Based on the CDR3 plus reference TRBV19 and TRBJ1-1, the full variable domain is DGGITQSPKYLFRKEGQNVTLSCEQNLNHDAMYWYRQDPGQGLRLIYYSQIVNDFQKGDIAEGYSVSREKKESFPLTVTSAQKNPTAFYLCASSTGDRGTEAFFGQGTRLTVV.

The V and J genes are TRBV9 and TRBJ2-4; a weak D match, TRBD2 (5 bases). Germline V gene data show CDR1 as SGDLS and CDR2 as YYNGEE. The CDR3 consists of 14 residues. V was pared by 0 bases and J by 9 bases, with 13 bases between. This CDR3 is CASSVAAGGFIQYF. Here the CDR3 DNA reads TGTGCCAGCAGCGTAGCGGCGGGCGGGTTCATTCAGTACTTC.

In DNA form, the CDR3 reads TGTGCCTGGCCCTCCCGACAGCAGAGAGACACTGAAGCTTTCTTT. The encoded protein is CAWPSRQQRDTEAFF. The V gene is TRBV30, the J gene TRBJ1-1; maybe TRBD1 (5 bases). V lost 5 bases, J lost 3 bases, and 19 bases lay in between. The germline CDR1 and CDR2 sequences are GTSNPN and SVGIG (reference sequence). The CDR3 consists of 15 residues.

This chain joins TRBV6-5 and TRBJ1-6; 8 bases match TRBD1. Unmatched junction bases numbered 3, after V lost 2 bases and J lost 6 bases. The germline V gene has CDR1 MNHEY and CDR2 SVGAGI. CDR3 size: 15 residues. The CDR3 reads CASSYAGQGNSPLHF. CDR3 nucleotides: TGTGCCAGCAGTTACGCTGGACAGGGTAATTCACCCCTCCACTTT.

The gene calls are TRBV7-9 and TRBJ2-7, with D maybe TRBD2 (5 bases). CDR3 size: 14 residues. CDR1 is SEHNR, CDR2 FQNEAQ, per germline (reference sequence). With 5 bases removed from V and 7 bases from J, the gap between germline ends came to 18 bases. CDR3 amino acids: CASSPPGGSWEQYF. DNA for the CDR3: TGTGCCAGCAGCCCTCCCGGCGGGTCCTGGGAGCAGTACTTC.

V usage is TRBV7-3 and J usage is TRBJ2-1, with 7 bases matching TRBD1. Germline V lookup: CDR1 SGHTA, CDR2 FQGTGA. Germline trimming cut 4 bases from V and 6 bases from J; bases unmatched to any gene: 9. There are 15 residues in the CDR3. CDR3 sequence reads: CASSSRGQVTNEQFF. CDR3 bases: TGTGCCAGCAGCTCTAGAGGACAGGTAACCAATGAGCAGTTCTTC. Combining the CDR3 with reference TRBV7-3 and TRBJ2-1 gives the whole variable domain GAGVSQTPSNKVTEKGKYVELRCDPISGHTALYWYRQSLGQGPEFLIYFQGTGAADDSGLPNDRFFAVRPEGSVSTLKIQRTERGDSAVYLCASSSRGQVTNEQFFGPGTRLTVL.

This chain connects TRBV9 to TRBJ2-4; D is possibly TRBD2 (6 bases). Germline CDR1 is SGDLS and CDR2 is YYNGEE. V shed 4 bases and J shed 0 bases, with 11 bases lying between them. This CDR3 has 15 residues. The CDR3 DNA is TGTGCCAGCAGCCCCGGGACTCTAGCCAAAAACATTCAGTACTTC. Translating gives CASSPGTLAKNIQYF. Variable domain in full (rest from reference TRBV9 and TRBJ2-4): DSGVTQTPKHLITATGQRVTLRCSPRSGDLSVYWYQQSLDQGLQFLIQYYNGEERAKGNILERFSAQQFPDLHSELNLSSLELGDSALYFCASSPGTLAKNIQYFGAGTRLSVL.

This chain connects TRBV5-6 to TRBJ2-1; 8 nucleotides align to TRBD2. Germline V gives CDR1 SGHDT, CDR2 YYEEEE. There are 15 residues in the CDR3. The J segment lost 4 bases and the V segment lost 0 bases, leaving 3 bases of the junction unmatched. The CDR3 region has the DNA TGTGCCAGCAGCTTGGGGCGGGGGGTTTACAATGAGCAGTTCTTC. This sequence encodes CASSLGRGVYNEQFF. The complete variable domain, with remaining parts taken from reference TRBV5-6 and TRBJ2-1, reads DAGVTQSPTHLIKTRGQQVTLRCSPKSGHDTVSWYQQALGQGPQFIFQYYEEEERQRGNFPDRFSGHQFPNYSSELNVNALLLGDSALYLCASSLGRGVYNEQFFGPGTRLTVL.

V usage is TRBV18 and J usage is TRBJ1-5; D remains ambiguous. Germline loops: CDR1 KGHSH, CDR2 LQKENI. The length of the CDR3 is 16 residues. Trimming took off 2 bases at V and 4 bases at J, with 15 bases between the two ends. CDR3 amino acids: CASSPTVVPFNQPQHF. The CDR3 region has the DNA TGTGCCAGCTCACCAACGGTCGTACCCTTTAATCAGCCCCAGCATTTT. Supplemented by reference TRBV18 and TRBJ1-5, the full variable domain reads NAGVMQNPRHLVRRRGQEARLRCSPMKGHSHVYWYRQLPEEGLKFMVYLQKENIIDESGMPKERFSAEFPKEGPSILRIQQVVRGDSAAYFCASSPTVVPFNQPQHFGDGTRLSIL.

In its sample, this clone was seen once. The J gene is TRBJ2-1, the V gene TRBV9, with 7 positions matching TRBD1. The CDR3 sequence is 14 residues long. Trimming cost V 6 bases and J 6 bases; bases outside gene matches: 9. Germline values: CDR1 SGDLS, CDR2 YYNGEE. CDR3 in DNA: TGTGCCAGCAACACATTTGGGACAGCCAATGAGCAGTTCTTC. Protein: CASNTFGTANEQFF.

This clone showed up just a few times. The chain joins TRBV4-1 to TRBJ1-2; 10 bases map to TRBD1. The CDR3 sequence is 15 residues long. Per germline, CDR1 MGHRA and CDR2 YSYEKL. V was pared by 1 base and J by 7 bases, with 6 bases of the junction left unmatched. CDR3 DNA: TGCGCCAGCAGCCAAGGATCACGGACAGGGGGTGGCTACACCTTC. Protein: CASSQGSRTGGGYTF.

The chain joins TRBV19 to TRBJ2-1; no firm D call. The CDR3 is 13 amino acids. Between the trimmed V and J ends, which lost 8 bases and 5 bases, there was a span of 13 bases. Germline CDR1 reads LNHDA; CDR2 reads SQIVND (reference sequence). The CDR3 DNA reads as TGTGCCAGTTCGGTGTTTTCTCACAATGAGCAGTTCTTC. This gives the protein CASSVFSHNEQFF.

DNA for the CDR3: TGTGCCAGCAGTTACGAGGGTTCACCCCTCCACTTT. Protein sequence: CASSYEGSPLHF. The rearrangement joins TRBV6-5 to TRBJ1-6, with unresolved D. The CDR3 has 12 residues. The germline gives CDR1 MNHEY, CDR2 SVGAGI. Trimming removed 2 bases from V and 9 bases from J, with 5 bases in between.

The V gene is TRBV13, the J gene TRBJ1-6; D possibly corresponds to TRBD1 (6 bases). Looked up from germline, CDR1 is PRHDT and CDR2 is FYEKMQ (reference sequence). CDR3 length: 16 residues. The ends were cut back, 4 bases at V and 2 bases at J, with 12 bases in the middle. CDR3: CASSSTGSPYNSPLHF. The CDR3 DNA is TGTGCCAGCAGCTCAACAGGGAGCCCCTATAATTCACCCCTCCACTTT.

V usage is TRBV19 and J usage is TRBJ1-5; D not certain. There are 16 residues in the CDR3. Germline V gene sequence: CDR1 LNHDA, CDR2 SQIVND (reference sequence). The germline V and J ends were trimmed by 9 bases and 0 bases, with 18 bases remaining between them. The CDR3 DNA reads as TGTGCCAGCCTCCAACGGGGAGGTCCTAGCAATCAGCCCCAGCATTTT. Its translation: CASLQRGGPSNQPQHF.

This clone was detected only a few times. The CDR3 loop is CASSVEGARNSPLHF. The CDR3 DNA reads as TGTGCCAGCAGCGTAGAGGGGGCTCGGAATTCACCCCTCCACTTT. The V call is TRBV9, the J call TRBJ1-6; TRBD1 matches 7 bases. The CDR3 totals 15 residues. Germline lookup yields CDR1 SGDLS and CDR2 YYNGEE. V gave up 0 bases and J gave up 7 bases; unmatched junction bases: 4.

In regard to this clone: The sample carries other DNA sequences with the same CDR3. The J gene is TRBJ1-2, the V gene TRBV27; D gene unclear. The ends were cut back, 6 bases at V and 0 bases at J, with 8 bases in the middle. CDR1 and CDR2 from the germline V gene are MNHEY and SMNVEV (reference sequence). The CDR3 totals 13 residues. The CDR3: CASSLTANYGYTF. The CDR3 DNA is TGTGCCAGCAGCCTCACAGCTAACTATGGCTACACCTTC.